These 15 T cell receptor beta chains originate from one sample sequenced in a study of blood T cell repertoires in COVID-19. Method: immunoSEQ multiplex PCR; TCRdb's copy keeps in-frame clones and lacks some. The sample lists some 180,000 clones, roughly 76% occurring once. Sequenced: peripheral blood. Every receptor here comes from a woman aged 50 to 65 with active or convalescent COVID-19.

This chain links TRBV24-1 with TRBJ1-2; TRBD1 matches 7 bases. CDR1 and CDR2 from the germline V gene are KGHDR and SFDVKD. This CDR3 contains 14 residues. Trimming cost V 4 bases and J 6 bases; bases outside gene matches: 7. The chain's CDR3 is CATSDPRQGDGYTF. The CDR3 coding sequence is TGTGCCACCAGTGACCCTCGACAGGGTGATGGCTACACCTTC.

The rearrangement uses TRBV4-3 and TRBJ2-7; 12 positions agree with TRBD2. With V trimmed by 3 bases and J by 7 bases, 7 bases remained unmatched. This CDR3 region has 15 residues. Germline values: CDR1 LGHNA, CDR2 YSLEER. DNA of the CDR3: TGCGCCAGCAGCCAGCCTAGCGGGAGGGTTAGAGAGCAGTACTTC. Its protein is CASSQPSGRVREQYF.

The J gene is TRBJ2-3, the V gene TRBV4-3, with D possibly being TRBD1 (5 bases). V dropped 4 bases and J dropped 5 bases, with 16 bases sitting between them. CDR1 is LGHNA and CDR2 is YSLEER in the germline V gene. The CDR3 has 15 residues. The chain's CDR3 is CASSLTDSGGDTQYF. CDR3 in DNA: TGCGCCAGCAGCCTTACCGACAGTGGTGGAGATACGCAGTATTTT.

The chain is built from TRBV22-1 and TRBJ1-4; the table assigns TRBD1, which was not confirmed against the DNA. TRBV22-1 is a known pseudogene. This CDR3 contains 15 residues. DNA of the CDR3: TGTCCTGGGAGCGCACAACAGGGGAAAAGTGAAAAACTGTTTTTT. This translates into CPGSAQQGKSEKLFF.

The genes are TRBV5-4 and TRBJ2-2, with 7 bases matching TRBD1. Germline CDR1 SGHNT, CDR2 YYREEE (reference sequence). V was clipped by 1 base and J by 6 bases; unmatched bases: 9. This CDR3 spans 16 amino acids. CDR3 coding DNA: TGTGCCAGCAGCTTGAACAGGGGAATCGGGGCCGGGGAGCTGTTTTTT. This codes for CASSLNRGIGAGELFF.

This clone was observed once. The gene calls are TRBV4-3 and TRBJ1-6; perhaps TRBD1 as D (6 bases). V lost 2 bases and J lost 0, with 11 bases in between. Germline V gene lookup returns CDR1 LGHNA and CDR2 YSLEER. The CDR3 has 17 residues. The CDR3 loop is CASSQFTGRSYNSPLHF. The CDR3 DNA follows: TGCGCCAGCAGCCAATTTACAGGGCGCTCCTATAATTCACCCCTCCACTTT.

V is TRBV5-5 and J is TRBJ2-3; D gene uncertain. Trimming cost V 1 base and J 4 bases, with 7 bases left between them. This CDR3 has 13 amino acids. Germline V gene lookup returns CDR1 SGHKS and CDR2 YYEKEE (reference sequence). In DNA form, the CDR3 reads TGTGCCAGCAGCTTGCGGGTAGCAGATACGCAGTATTTT. Amino acid sequence: CASSLRVADTQYF.

The chain is built from TRBV5-1 and TRBJ2-3, with TRBD2 matching over 8 bases. This CDR3 contains 17 residues. J was trimmed by 6 bases and V by 0 bases; bases with no gene match: 12. Germline V gene sequence: CDR1 SGHRS, CDR2 YFSETQ. DNA for the CDR3: TGCGCCAGCAGCTTGGCCCCCACCGGGAGGGGCGCCGATACGCAGTATTTT. Translation gives CASSLAPTGRGADTQYF.

The chain employs TRBV2 and TRBJ2-5; 7 bases agree with TRBD2. CDR1 is SNHLY, CDR2 FYNNEI, per germline. J gave up 4 bases and V 11 bases, and 4 bases lay outside the gene matches. The CDR3 runs 11 residues. CDR3 nucleotides: TGTGCCGCGGGGGAGGGAGAGACCCAGTACTTC. As protein: CAAGEGETQYF.

The rearrangement uses TRBV6-5 and TRBJ1-5; 9 bases are a match to TRBD1. In germline, CDR1 is MNHEY, CDR2 SVGAGI. The CDR3 is made up of 16 amino acids. V gave up 4 bases and J gave up 1 base; unmatched junction bases: 5. CDR3 nucleotides: TGTGCCAGCAGTTTCCCGGGACAGGGAAGCAATCAGCCCCAGCATTTT. Translated: CASSFPGQGSNQPQHF.

V gene TRBV6-2 or TRBV6-3 combines with J gene TRBJ2-3; 8 bases align to TRBD2. CDR3 length: 17 amino acids. The junction had 16 bases not matched to a gene; V was cut back by 7 bases and J by 4 bases. Germline CDR1 reads MNHEY; CDR2 reads SVGEGT. CDR3 loop: CASTPLLAGGRSDTQYF. The DNA for the CDR3 is TGTGCCAGCACCCCCCTCCTAGCGGGTGGACGGTCAGATACGCAGTATTTT.

This chain joins TRBV30 and TRBJ1-5; TRBD1 is a possible D gene (5 bases). Germline CDR1 GTSNPN, CDR2 SVGIG (reference sequence). Trimming stripped 2 bases from V and 2 bases from J, with 19 bases between. The CDR3 sequence is 17 residues long. CDR3 DNA sequence: TGTGCCTGGAGTAGCACCCAGGGAATGTGGGGCAATCAGCCCCAGCATTTT. Residues: CAWSSTQGMWGNQPQHF.

The chain uses TRBV28 and TRBJ2-1; TRBD2 might be the D (7 bases). Trimming stripped 5 bases from V and 5 bases from J, with 16 bases between. CDR1 and CDR2 from the germline V gene are MDHEN and SYDVKM. The CDR3 totals 15 residues. The CDR3 region is CASSMGASGNNEQFF. The CDR3 bases are TGTGCCAGCAGTATGGGGGCTAGCGGAAACAATGAGCAGTTCTTC.

This clone was seen a handful of times. The J gene is TRBJ2-2, the V gene TRBV5-1; D is possibly TRBD2 (6 bases). This CDR3 spans 15 amino acids. The germline V gene has CDR1 SGHRS and CDR2 YFSETQ. Trimming took off 4 bases at V and 4 bases at J, with 14 bases between the two ends. CDR3 in amino acids: CASSATSGGTGELFF. The CDR3 region has the DNA TGCGCCAGCAGCGCGACTAGTGGGGGCACCGGGGAGCTGTTTTTT.

This clone was counted only a few times. CDR3 DNA sequence: TGCAGGGCGACGGGGAACACTGAAGCTTTCTTT. Translating it yields CRATGNTEAFF. V is TRBV20-1 and J is TRBJ1-1; D ambiguous. Germline-derived CDR1 and CDR2 are DFQATT and SNEGSKA (reference sequence). The CDR3 has 11 amino acids.